The clone carrying this T cell receptor beta chain occurred a few times. Antigen: not known. The authors incorporated unique molecular identifiers into the TCR beta cDNA libraries. Each CDR3 protein is one row after TCRdb ran MiXCR on the PCR reads. The table lists about 620,000 distinct CDR3 sequences, roughly 45% of them singletons. The data are from a study of post-analysis software for immune sequencing data. This CDR3 spans 14 amino acids. Germline CDR1 reads MNHEY; CDR2 reads SMNVEV (reference sequence). V lost 6 bases and J lost 4, with 16 bases in between. Notes on the study in general: In patients, five or six TRBV segments were more frequent than in controls, with TRBV5-6, TRBV5-1 and TRBV20-1 among them. Diversity measured as normalized Chao1 was significantly lower in multiple sclerosis patients than in controls.

Sample: blood. This sequence was found in a girl aged 5 to 17 with multiple sclerosis. The V and J genes are TRBV27 and TRBJ2-7, with D maybe TRBD1 (6 bases). The CDR3 DNA reads TGTGCCAGCAGCCACCGGGGACAACCTTACGAGCAGTACTTC. Translating gives CASSHRGQPYEQYF.